One sample yielded the 22 T cell receptor beta chains listed below, sequenced in a study of blood T cell repertoires in COVID-19 (dated by TCRdb to 2020 to 2021). The method behind the library was the immunoSEQ multiplex PCR assay. As stored in TCRdb, this immuneACCESS dataset retains in-frame rearrangements with V and J assigned. A fraction of the clones does not appear; measured against another copy, unresolved V genes explain less than half of the discrepancy, and the remainder lacks a known reason. The sample yields about 36,000 clones; approximately 90% were counted once. The ten top clones hold roughly 19% of the sample. The source material was peripheral blood. These receptor sequences come from a man between 65 and 85 years old with acute or convalescent COVID-19.

The J gene is TRBJ2-7, the V gene TRBV5-6; weak D call: TRBD1 (5 bases). In germline, CDR1 is SGHDT, CDR2 YYEEEE. The CDR3 has 14 residues. V was pared by 0 bases and J by 7 bases, with 14 bases between. The DNA of the CDR3 is TGTGCCAGCAGCTTGGAGGGGATGTCGCAGGAGCAGTACTTC. It is translated as CASSLEGMSQEQYF.

The chain has TRBV11-3 and TRBJ1-1; D ambiguous. The CDR3 has 15 residues. The germline gives CDR1 SGHNT, CDR2 YENEEA. Trimming cost V 5 bases and J 3 bases, with 16 bases left between them. The CDR3 DNA reads TGTGCCAGCAGCAAAGGCCGGGAGGTCGACACTGAAGCTTTCTTT. Amino acid sequence: CASSKGREVDTEAFF.

The V and J genes are TRBV7-8 and TRBJ2-1; 15 nucleotides line up with TRBD2. In germline, CDR1 is SGHVS, CDR2 FQNEAQ. V shed 4 bases and J 8 bases; nucleotides not matched to a gene: 9. This CDR3 is built from 17 residues. CDR3 in DNA: TGTGCCAGCAGCTCGACCCTGGGACTAGCGGGAGGCTATGAGCAGTTCTTC. Encoded protein: CASSSTLGLAGGYEQFF.

A note on this clone: Other DNA sequences in the sample encode the same CDR3. The chain's CDR3 is CASSLAKGDYGYTF. CDR3 in DNA: TGTGCCAGCAGCTTAGCTAAAGGGGACTATGGCTACACCTTC. V and J are TRBV7-2 and TRBJ1-2; D perhaps matches TRBD1 (5 bases). CDR3 size: 14 residues. Germline values: CDR1 SGHTA, CDR2 FQGNSA. Trimming cost V 0 bases and J 3 bases, with 8 bases left between them.

The rearrangement links TRBV7-9 to TRBJ2-7, with 11 nucleotides matching TRBD2. CDR1 SEHNR and CDR2 FQNEAQ come from the germline V gene (reference sequence). Trimming at V came to 7 bases and at J to 5 bases, leaving 7 bases not matched to a gene. The CDR3 runs 14 residues. The chain's CDR3 is CASTVAGGLDEQYF. The CDR3 DNA sequence: TGTGCCAGCACCGTAGCGGGAGGGTTGGACGAGCAGTACTTC.

The chain employs TRBV5-6 and TRBJ2-7, with TRBD2 identical over 9 bases. With V trimmed by 1 base and J by 4 bases, 9 bases remained unmatched. CDR3 length equals 16 residues. CDR1 is SGHDT and CDR2 is YYEEEE in the germline V gene. DNA of the CDR3: TGTGCCAGCAGCTTGACGCTGGGGACTAGCCCATACGAGCAGTACTTC. Its translation is CASSLTLGTSPYEQYF.

V gene TRBV7-9 combines with J gene TRBJ1-6; 8 positions agree with TRBD1. Germline CDR1 is SEHNR and CDR2 is FQNEAQ (reference sequence). With 3 bases clipped from V and 7 bases from J, the junction kept 8 bases outside the gene matches. CDR3 length: 16 residues. CDR3 amino acids: CASSFGDRNPNSPLHF. CDR3 in DNA: TGTGCCAGCAGCTTTGGGGACAGGAACCCCAATTCACCCCTCCACTTT.

The chain couples TRBV11-2 to TRBJ2-7; D is undetermined. Germline V gives CDR1 SGHAT, CDR2 FQNNGV. The V gene lost 4 bases and the J gene lost 1 base, with 14 bases spanning the gap. The CDR3 is 15 amino acids. The CDR3 DNA reads TGTGCCAGCAGCTATTGGAGTCTAACTTCCTACGAGCAGTACTTC. Its translation is CASSYWSLTSYEQYF.

Here the CDR3 reads CASSLARSRDWGNTIYF. The CDR3 bases are TGTGCCAGCAGCTTAGCCCGCTCCCGGGATTGGGGAAACACCATATATTTT. The chain has TRBV7-2 and TRBJ1-3; no definite D call. V shed 0 bases and J shed 4 bases, with 16 bases lying between them. The CDR3 covers 17 residues. CDR1 and CDR2 from the germline V gene are SGHTA and FQGNSA.

The gene calls are TRBV18 and TRBJ2-3; 10 bases agree with TRBD1. The junction had 10 bases not matched to a gene; V was cut back by 4 bases and J by 6 bases. Per germline, CDR1 KGHSH and CDR2 LQKENI. CDR3 length: 16 amino acids. DNA of the CDR3: TGTGCCAGCTCACTATATGACAGGGGGCTATCGGATACGCAGTATTTT. It specifies CASSLYDRGLSDTQYF.

The chain combines TRBV19 with TRBJ2-1; 8 bases fit TRBD1. V lost 1 base and J lost 7; bases outside the gene matches: 3. CDR3 length: 14 amino acids. The germline V gene has CDR1 LNHDA and CDR2 SQIVND (reference sequence). The CDR3 loop is CASSIARGQNEQFF. In DNA, the CDR3 is TGTGCCAGTAGTATAGCCAGGGGGCAGAATGAGCAGTTCTTC.

The chain joins TRBV3-1 (or the pseudogene TRBV3-2) to TRBJ1-2; possible D gene TRBD1, 6 bases. In germline, CDR1 is LGHDT, CDR2 YNNKEL (reference sequence). The CDR3 runs 13 residues. V lost 6 bases and J lost 2, with 10 bases in between. For the CDR3, the DNA is TGTGCCAGCAGTCACGACAGGAACTATGGCTACACCTTC. Its translation: CASSHDRNYGYTF.

The rearrangement links TRBV6-4 to TRBJ2-1; 9 positions match TRBD2. Germline V gene sequence: CDR1 MRHNA, CDR2 SNTAGT. The CDR3 has 16 residues. V trimming: 4 bases; J trimming: 2 bases; junction bases outside the gene matches: 6. The CDR3 region is CASSANSGGAYNEQFF. Here the CDR3 DNA reads TGTGCCAGCAGTGCGAATAGCGGGGGTGCCTACAATGAGCAGTTCTTC.

The chain carries TRBV4-2 and TRBJ2-7, with TRBD2 matching over 8 bases. Germline V gives CDR1 LGHNA, CDR2 YNFKEQ. CDR3 size: 17 residues. V shed 0 bases and J 2 bases; nucleotides not matched to a gene: 9. In nucleotides, the CDR3 is TGTGCCAGCAGCCAAGATCAGACCGGGAGGGCGGCCTACGAGCAGTACTTC. It specifies CASSQDQTGRAAYEQYF.

The chain joins TRBV5-5 to TRBJ2-2, with D unresolved. With 1 base removed from V and 4 bases from J, the gap between germline ends came to 8 bases. CDR3 length: 14 amino acids. Germline values: CDR1 SGHKS, CDR2 YYEKEE (reference sequence). The CDR3 DNA follows: TGTGCCAGCAGCTTGTCAGGTCTCACCGGGGAGCTGTTTTTT. This codes for CASSLSGLTGELFF.

The chain recombines TRBV7-9 with TRBJ2-5; D may be TRBD2 (6 bases). CDR3 size: 15 residues. Trimming cost V 2 bases and J 2 bases, with 12 bases left between them. Looked up from germline, CDR1 is SEHNR and CDR2 is FQNEAQ (reference sequence). The CDR3, as DNA: TGTGCCAGCAGCTTACCCGGGACTTTACAAGAGACCCAGTACTTC. Protein product: CASSLPGTLQETQYF.

CDR3 sequence (DNA): TGCGCCAGCAATGCTTTCGGCCTGGGGGCCCCAGATACGCAGTATTTT. Protein sequence: CASNAFGLGAPDTQYF. This chain connects TRBV5-1 to TRBJ2-3; D might be TRBD1 (6 bases). Trimming stripped 6 bases from V and 4 bases from J, with 21 bases between. The CDR3 extends over 16 amino acids. Germline lookup yields CDR1 SGHRS and CDR2 YFSETQ.

The chain joins TRBV28 to TRBJ2-2, with D possibly TRBD2 on 6 matching bases. V was shortened by 6 bases and J by 6 bases, with 14 bases between the two germline ends. CDR1 and CDR2 from the germline V gene are MDHEN and SYDVKM. The CDR3 covers 14 residues. This CDR3 is CASSVTSPAGELFF. CDR3 in DNA: TGTGCCAGCAGCGTTACTAGCCCCGCCGGGGAGCTGTTTTTT.

This clone has only a few counts. The rearrangement joins TRBV28 to TRBJ2-3; D is perhaps TRBD1 (7 bases). Germline V lookup: CDR1 MDHEN, CDR2 SYDVKM. Trimming stripped 10 bases from V and 4 bases from J, with 12 bases between. This CDR3 contains 12 residues. CDR3 loop: CAIRGTADTQYF. For the CDR3, the DNA is TGTGCCATCAGGGGGACTGCAGATACGCAGTATTTT. Supplemented by reference TRBV28 and TRBJ2-3, the full variable domain reads DVKVTQSSRYLVKRTGEKVFLECVQDMDHENMFWYRQDPGLGLRLIYFSYDVKMKEKGDIPEGYSVSREKKERFSLILESASTNQTSMYLCAIRGTADTQYFGPGTRLTVL.

The chain employs TRBV4-3 and TRBJ2-5; TRBD2 aligns across 7 bases. V gave up 0 bases and J gave up 5 bases; unmatched junction bases: 6. The germline CDR1 and CDR2 sequences are LGHNA and YSLEER. The CDR3 totals 15 residues. The CDR3 loop is CASSQDPGGSETQYF. DNA of the CDR3: TGCGCCAGCAGCCAAGACCCCGGGGGGTCGGAGACCCAGTACTTC.

This chain links TRBV5-4 with TRBJ2-2; tentative D call: TRBD1 (6 bases). Trimming pared 4 bases from V and 0 bases from J, leaving 10 bases between. Germline CDR1 and CDR2: SGHNT and YYREEE (reference sequence). There are 15 residues in the CDR3. The CDR3 region is CASSDGQPNTGELFF. The CDR3 DNA follows: TGTGCCAGCAGCGACGGACAGCCGAACACCGGGGAGCTGTTTTTT.

The chain has TRBV9 and TRBJ2-3; the D gene is possibly TRBD2 (6 bases). Germline V gene data show CDR1 as SGDLS and CDR2 as YYNGEE. Trimming left V 4 bases short and J 2 bases short, with 17 bases between. CDR3 length: 16 amino acids. The CDR3 is CASSPQGSGYTDTQYF. In nucleotides, the CDR3 is TGTGCCAGCAGCCCCCAGGGTAGCGGCTACACAGATACGCAGTATTTT.